The 16 T cell receptor beta chains below come from one sample, sequenced in a study of cytomegalovirus exposure and HLA in healthy donors. The study ran its PCR with 60 Vbeta and 13 Jbeta primers. The assay was immunoSEQ multiplex PCR, and TCRdb's table has in-frame clones only and misses some. This table holds about 160,000 clones, 86% found once. The specimen sequenced was PBMCs. These receptors were collected from a woman aged 18-29 years in good health and CMV-seronegative.

The V and J genes are TRBV6-1 and TRBJ1-2; D ambiguous. V dropped 0 bases and J dropped 5 bases, with 16 bases sitting between them. The germline gives CDR1 MNHNS, CDR2 SASEGT. This CDR3 is built from 16 residues. The CDR3 bases are TGTGCCAGCAGTGAAGCGCCCGCCAGGATTGAATATGGCTACACCTTC. This codes for CASSEAPARIEYGYTF.

The genes are TRBV18 and TRBJ2-1; 10 bases align to TRBD1. J was trimmed by 14 bases and V by 2 bases; bases with no gene match: 9. Germline V gene sequence: CDR1 KGHSH, CDR2 LQKENI. The CDR3 runs 14 residues. CDR3 residues: CASSPEIRGQGKFF. In DNA form, the CDR3 reads TGTGCCAGCTCACCAGAGATTCGGGGACAGGGGAAGTTCTTC.

Remarks on this clone: At the DNA level, this CDR3 is encoded by other sequences in the same sample as well. The V gene is TRBV30, the J gene TRBJ2-7; weak D call: TRBD1 (5 bases). V lost 2 bases to trimming and J lost 5 bases, with 7 bases between them. The germline CDR1 and CDR2 sequences are GTSNPN and SVGIG (reference sequence). The CDR3 is made up of 11 amino acids. The CDR3 region has the DNA TGTGCCTGGAGTTGGGGCGACGAGCAGTACTTC. Protein sequence: CAWSWGDEQYF. Based on the CDR3 plus reference TRBV30 and TRBJ2-7, the full variable domain is SQTIHQWPATLVQPVGSPLSLECTVEGTSNPNLYWYRQAAGRGLQLLFYSVGIGQISSEVPQNLSASRPQDRQFILSSKKLLLSDSGFYLCAWSWGDEQYFGPGTRLTVT.

The V gene is TRBV28, the J gene TRBJ1-2; 12 nucleotides line up with TRBD1. CDR1 and CDR2 (germline): MDHEN, SYDVKM. There are 15 residues in the CDR3. The V gene end was trimmed by 4 bases and the J gene end by 5 bases; junction bases not matched to a gene: 5. This CDR3 reads CASSSGTGGWYGYTF. CDR3 in DNA: TGTGCCAGCAGTTCCGGGACAGGGGGCTGGTATGGCTACACCTTC.

This rearrangement joins TRBV18 to TRBJ1-5; D remains unclear. This CDR3 has 12 amino acids. Trimming removed 3 bases from V and 7 bases from J, with 7 bases in between. Looked up from germline, CDR1 is KGHSH and CDR2 is LQKENI. The CDR3 region is CASSPPGQPQHF. The DNA for the CDR3 is TGTGCCAGCTCACCCCCGGGGCAGCCCCAGCATTTT. Full variable domain (remainder filled in from reference TRBV18 and TRBJ1-5): NAGVMQNPRHLVRRRGQEARLRCSPMKGHSHVYWYRQLPEEGLKFMVYLQKENIIDESGMPKERFSAEFPKEGPSILRIQQVVRGDSAAYFCASSPPGQPQHFGDGTRLSIL.

In this sample, this clone turned up once. The J gene is TRBJ2-1, the V gene TRBV4-1; TRBD1 aligns across 10 bases. The V and J ends lost 5 bases and 2 bases, in that order; junction bases with no gene match: 0. This CDR3 is built from 14 residues. CDR1 and CDR2 from the germline V gene are MGHRA and YSYEKL. This CDR3 is CASSGQGAYNEQFF. The DNA of the CDR3 is TGCGCCAGCAGCGGACAGGGGGCCTACAATGAGCAGTTCTTC.

J is TRBJ1-2 and V is TRBV20-1; unclear D gene. V was clipped by 3 bases and J by 8 bases, with 7 bases between them. The CDR3 totals 10 residues. Germline V gene sequence: CDR1 DFQATT, CDR2 SNEGSKA (reference sequence). The CDR3, as DNA: TGCAGTGCTAGCCTGGCAGGCTACACCTTC. Amino acids: CSASLAGYTF.

The sample holds one count of this clone. The V call is TRBV6-4, the J call TRBJ2-1; D unclear. The V gene's germline CDR1 is MRHNA and CDR2 SNTAGT. V was shortened by 8 bases and J by 6 bases, with 14 bases between the two germline ends. There are 13 residues in the CDR3. Here the CDR3 reads CASADTRSNEQFF. The CDR3 nucleotides are TGTGCCAGCGCAGACACTCGTAGCAATGAGCAGTTCTTC.

This sequence joins TRBV5-8 and TRBJ2-3; 7 bases fit TRBD2. The germline gives CDR1 SGHTS, CDR2 YDEGEE. This CDR3 is 16 amino acids long. V lost 7 bases, J lost 6 bases, and 17 bases stayed unmatched. CDR3 in amino acids: CASSRRVGGGMDTQYF. Here the CDR3 DNA reads TGTGCCAGCTCGCGACGGGTGGGCGGGGGAATGGATACGCAGTATTTT.

A word on this clone: Other DNA variants within this sample encode the same CDR3. This chain links TRBV11-2 with TRBJ2-7, with a weak D call TRBD1 (5 bases). CDR1 and CDR2 (germline): SGHAT, FQNNGV. The CDR3 covers 12 residues. V lost 5 bases and J 3 bases, leaving 8 bases between the germline ends. The CDR3 loop is CASSPTGYEQYF. For the CDR3, the DNA is TGTGCCAGCAGCCCAACAGGCTACGAGCAGTACTTC.

V gene TRBV2 combines with J gene TRBJ2-2, with TRBD2 matching over 14 bases. Germline V gene sequence: CDR1 SNHLY, CDR2 FYNNEI. J was trimmed by 7 bases and V by 6 bases; bases with no gene match: 13. This CDR3 has 18 residues. CDR3 in DNA: TGTGCCAGCAGGGAGACTAGCGGGGGGGCCCGGGTTCACGGGGAGCTGTTTTTT. Protein product: CASRETSGGARVHGELFF.

This chain uses TRBV7-3 with TRBJ2-2; 10 nucleotides match TRBD1. The V gene end was trimmed by 5 bases and the J gene end by 5 bases; junction bases not matched to a gene: 5. The germline V gene has CDR1 SGHTA and CDR2 FQGTGA. The CDR3 length is 15 residues. In DNA form, the CDR3 reads TGTGCCAGCAGCGACTGGACAGGGGGAACCGGGGAGCTGTTTTTT. Translated: CASSDWTGGTGELFF.

The V gene is TRBV19, the J gene TRBJ2-1; D possibly corresponds to TRBD2 (6 bases). CDR3 length equals 16 residues. Trimming left V 7 bases short and J 5 bases short, with 21 bases between. Germline loops: CDR1 LNHDA, CDR2 SQIVND (reference sequence). The CDR3 nucleotides are TGTGCCAGTACCACCACGACTAGGGGTACTAACAATGAGCAGTTCTTC. Protein: CASTTTTRGTNNEQFF.

This chain connects TRBV6-5 to TRBJ1-5; D perhaps matches TRBD1 (5 bases). Germline CDR1 reads MNHEY; CDR2 reads SVGAGI. Trimming left V 5 bases short and J 6 bases short, with 17 bases between. This CDR3 region has 15 residues. The CDR3 sequence: CASSMTAGSGQPQHF. The CDR3 DNA follows: TGTGCCAGCAGTATGACAGCGGGGTCGGGTCAGCCCCAGCATTTT.

In this sample, this clone turned up once. The chain carries TRBV5-1 and TRBJ2-5, with TRBD2 matching 7 bases. Germline V CDR1 and CDR2: SGHRS, YFSETQ. The length of the CDR3 is 15 residues. Trimming at V came to 4 bases and at J to 0 bases, leaving 6 bases not matched to a gene. The CDR3 region has the DNA TGCGCCAGCAGCCCGGGGGGAGGGGACCAAGAGACCCAGTACTTC. Translated, it gives CASSPGGGDQETQYF. The whole variable domain, remainder taken from reference TRBV5-1 and TRBJ2-5, is KAGVTQTPRYLIKTRGQQVTLSCSPISGHRSVSWYQQTPGQGLQFLFEYFSETQRNKGNFPGRFSGRQFSNSRSEMNVSTLELGDSALYLCASSPGGGDQETQYFGPGTRLLVL.

The V and J genes are TRBV6-5 and TRBJ1-2, with D possibly matching TRBD1 (6 bases). The V gene's germline CDR1 is MNHEY and CDR2 SVGAGI. There are 15 residues in the CDR3. Trimming pared 5 bases from V and 1 base from J, leaving 14 bases between. The CDR3 DNA reads TGTGCCAGCAGTGCCTGGACAGTCCTTAACTATGGCTACACCTTC. Translated, it gives CASSAWTVLNYGYTF.